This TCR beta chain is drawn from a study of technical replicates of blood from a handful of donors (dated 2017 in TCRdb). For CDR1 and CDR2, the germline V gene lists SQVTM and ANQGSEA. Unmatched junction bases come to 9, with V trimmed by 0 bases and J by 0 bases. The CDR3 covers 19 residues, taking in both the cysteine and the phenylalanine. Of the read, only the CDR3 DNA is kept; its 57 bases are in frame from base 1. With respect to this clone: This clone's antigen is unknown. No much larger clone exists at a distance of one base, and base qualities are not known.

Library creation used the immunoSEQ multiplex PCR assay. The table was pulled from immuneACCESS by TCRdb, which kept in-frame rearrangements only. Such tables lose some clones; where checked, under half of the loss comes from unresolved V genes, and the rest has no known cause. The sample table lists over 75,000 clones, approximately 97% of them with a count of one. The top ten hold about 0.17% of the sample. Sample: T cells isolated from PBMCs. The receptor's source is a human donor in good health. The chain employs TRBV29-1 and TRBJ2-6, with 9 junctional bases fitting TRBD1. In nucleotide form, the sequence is TGCAGCGTTGAAGAATGGGGACAGGGCGATCCCTCTGGGGCCAACGTCCTGACTTTC. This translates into CSVEEWGQGDPSGANVLTF.